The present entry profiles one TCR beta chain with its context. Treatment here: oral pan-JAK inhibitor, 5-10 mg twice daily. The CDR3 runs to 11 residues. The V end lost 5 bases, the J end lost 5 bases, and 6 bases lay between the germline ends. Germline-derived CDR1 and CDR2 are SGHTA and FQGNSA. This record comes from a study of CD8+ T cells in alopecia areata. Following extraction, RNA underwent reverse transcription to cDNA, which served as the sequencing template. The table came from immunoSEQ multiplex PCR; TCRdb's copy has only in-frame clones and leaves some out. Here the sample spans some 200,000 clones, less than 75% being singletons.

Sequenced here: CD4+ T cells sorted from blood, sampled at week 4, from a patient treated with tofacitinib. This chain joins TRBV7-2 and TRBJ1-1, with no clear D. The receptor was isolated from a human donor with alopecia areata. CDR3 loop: CASSRTTEAFF. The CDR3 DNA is TGTGCCAGCAGCAGAACAACTGAAGCTTTCTTT.